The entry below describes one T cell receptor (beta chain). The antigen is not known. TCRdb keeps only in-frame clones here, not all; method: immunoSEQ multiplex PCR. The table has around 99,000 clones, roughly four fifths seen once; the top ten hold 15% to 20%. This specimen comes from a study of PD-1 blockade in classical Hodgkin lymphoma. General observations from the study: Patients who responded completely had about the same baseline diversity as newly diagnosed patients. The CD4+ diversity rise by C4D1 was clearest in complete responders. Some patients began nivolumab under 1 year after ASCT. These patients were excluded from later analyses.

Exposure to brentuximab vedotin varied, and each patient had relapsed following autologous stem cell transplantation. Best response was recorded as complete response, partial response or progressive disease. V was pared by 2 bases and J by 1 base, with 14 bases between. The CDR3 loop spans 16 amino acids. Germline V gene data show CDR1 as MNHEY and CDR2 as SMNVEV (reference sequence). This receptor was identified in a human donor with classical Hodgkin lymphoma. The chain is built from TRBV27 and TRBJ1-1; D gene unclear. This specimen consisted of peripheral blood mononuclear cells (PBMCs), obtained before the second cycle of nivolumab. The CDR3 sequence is CASSLGVGLWNTEAFF. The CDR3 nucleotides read TGTGCCAGCAGTTTAGGGGTAGGATTGTGGAACACTGAAGCTTTCTTT.